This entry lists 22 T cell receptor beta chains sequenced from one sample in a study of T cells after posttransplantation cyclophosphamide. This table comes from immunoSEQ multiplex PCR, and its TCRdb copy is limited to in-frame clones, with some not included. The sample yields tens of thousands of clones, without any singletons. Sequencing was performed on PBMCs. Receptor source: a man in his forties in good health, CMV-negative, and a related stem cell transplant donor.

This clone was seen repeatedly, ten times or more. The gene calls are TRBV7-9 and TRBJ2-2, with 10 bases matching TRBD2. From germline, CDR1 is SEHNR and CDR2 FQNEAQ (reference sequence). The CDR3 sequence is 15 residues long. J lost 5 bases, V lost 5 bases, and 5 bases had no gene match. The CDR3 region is CASSLGLAATGELFF. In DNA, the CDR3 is TGTGCCAGCAGCCTAGGACTAGCGGCGACCGGGGAGCTGTTTTTT.

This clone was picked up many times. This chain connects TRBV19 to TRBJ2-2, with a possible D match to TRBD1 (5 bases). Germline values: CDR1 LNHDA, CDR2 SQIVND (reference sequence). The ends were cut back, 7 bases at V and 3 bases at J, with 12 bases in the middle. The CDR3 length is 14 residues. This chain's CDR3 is CASMRQSHTGELFF. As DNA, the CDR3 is TGTGCCAGTATGAGACAGTCCCACACCGGGGAGCTGTTTTTT. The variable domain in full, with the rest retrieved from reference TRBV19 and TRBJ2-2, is DGGITQSPKYLFRKEGQNVTLSCEQNLNHDAMYWYRQDPGQGLRLIYYSQIVNDFQKGDIAEGYSVSREKKESFPLTVTSAQKNPTAFYLCASMRQSHTGELFFGEGSRLTVL.

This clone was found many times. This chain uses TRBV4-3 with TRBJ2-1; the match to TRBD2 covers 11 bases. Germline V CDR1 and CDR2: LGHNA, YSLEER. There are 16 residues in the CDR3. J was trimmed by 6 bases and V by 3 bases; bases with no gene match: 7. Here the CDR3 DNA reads TGCGCCAGCAGCCACTCACTAGCGGGAGTTAGCAATGAGCAGTTCTTC. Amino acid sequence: CASSHSLAGVSNEQFF.

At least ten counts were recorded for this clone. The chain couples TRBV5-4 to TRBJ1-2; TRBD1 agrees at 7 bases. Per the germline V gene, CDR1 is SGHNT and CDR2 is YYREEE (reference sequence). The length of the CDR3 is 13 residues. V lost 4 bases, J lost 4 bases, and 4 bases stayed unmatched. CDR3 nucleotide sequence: TGTGCCAGCAGCCTGGACAGGTCCTATGGCTACACCTTC. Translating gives CASSLDRSYGYTF.

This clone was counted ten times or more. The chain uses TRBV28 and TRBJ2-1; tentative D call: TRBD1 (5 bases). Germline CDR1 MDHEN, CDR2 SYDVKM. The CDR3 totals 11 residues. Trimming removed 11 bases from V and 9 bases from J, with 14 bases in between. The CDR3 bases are TGTGCCGCTGGCGGCAGGGTTGAGCAGTTCTTC. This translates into CAAGGRVEQFF. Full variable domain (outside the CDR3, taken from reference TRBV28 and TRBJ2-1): DVKVTQSSRYLVKRTGEKVFLECVQDMDHENMFWYRQDPGLGLRLIYFSYDVKMKEKGDIPEGYSVSREKKERFSLILESASTNQTSMYLCAAGGRVEQFFGPGTRLTVL.

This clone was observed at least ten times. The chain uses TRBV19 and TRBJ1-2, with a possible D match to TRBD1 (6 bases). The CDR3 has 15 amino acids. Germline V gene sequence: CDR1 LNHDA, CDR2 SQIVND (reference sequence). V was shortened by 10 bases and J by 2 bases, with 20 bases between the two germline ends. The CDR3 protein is CATSLWDTGNYGYTF. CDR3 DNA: TGTGCCACCAGCCTGTGGGACACAGGGAACTATGGCTACACCTTC.

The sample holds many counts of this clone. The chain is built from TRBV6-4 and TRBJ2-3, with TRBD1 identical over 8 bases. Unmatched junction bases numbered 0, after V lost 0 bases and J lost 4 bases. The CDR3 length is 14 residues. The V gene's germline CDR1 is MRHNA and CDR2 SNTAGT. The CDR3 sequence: CASSDSQGADTQYF. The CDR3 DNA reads TGTGCCAGCAGTGACTCACAGGGGGCAGATACGCAGTATTTT.

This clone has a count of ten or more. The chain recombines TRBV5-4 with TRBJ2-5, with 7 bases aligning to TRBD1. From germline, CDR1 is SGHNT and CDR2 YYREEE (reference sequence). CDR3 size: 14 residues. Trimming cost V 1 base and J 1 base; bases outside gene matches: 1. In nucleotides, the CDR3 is TGTGCCAGCAGCTTGAGGACAGGCCAAGAGACCCAGTACTTC. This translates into CASSLRTGQETQYF.

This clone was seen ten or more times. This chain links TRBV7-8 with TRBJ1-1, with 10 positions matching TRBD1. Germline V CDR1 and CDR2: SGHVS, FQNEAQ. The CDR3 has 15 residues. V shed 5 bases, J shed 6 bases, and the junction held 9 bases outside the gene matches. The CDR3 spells CASSLRQGALSEAFF. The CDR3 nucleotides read TGTGCCAGCAGCCTCAGACAGGGGGCTTTGTCTGAAGCTTTCTTT.

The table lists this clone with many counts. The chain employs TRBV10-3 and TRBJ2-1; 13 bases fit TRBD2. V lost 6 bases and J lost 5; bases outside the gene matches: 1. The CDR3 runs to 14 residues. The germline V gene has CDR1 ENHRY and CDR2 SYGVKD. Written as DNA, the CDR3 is TGTGCCATCAGCGGGACTAGCGGGGACAATGAGCAGTTCTTC. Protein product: CAISGTSGDNEQFF.

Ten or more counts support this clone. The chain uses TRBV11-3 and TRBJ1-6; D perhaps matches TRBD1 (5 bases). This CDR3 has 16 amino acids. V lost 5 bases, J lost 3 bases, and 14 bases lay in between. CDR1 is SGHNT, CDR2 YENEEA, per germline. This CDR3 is CASSQRQGVYNSPLHF. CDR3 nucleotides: TGTGCCAGCAGCCAAAGGCAGGGTGTCTATAATTCACCCCTCCACTTT.

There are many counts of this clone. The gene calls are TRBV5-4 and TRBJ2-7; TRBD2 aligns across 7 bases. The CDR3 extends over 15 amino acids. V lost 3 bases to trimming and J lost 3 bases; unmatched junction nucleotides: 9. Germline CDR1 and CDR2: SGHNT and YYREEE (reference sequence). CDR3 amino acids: CASSSGRGTGYEQYF. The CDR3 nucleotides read TGTGCCAGCAGCTCCGGGCGGGGGACCGGCTACGAGCAGTACTTC.

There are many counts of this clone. The CDR3 nucleotides are TGCGCCAGCAAGAACACAGGGGTGGTCACAGATACGCAGTATTTT. Translating it yields CASKNTGVVTDTQYF. The V gene is TRBV10-2, the J gene TRBJ2-3; 7 nucleotides align to TRBD1. The ends lost 7 bases at V and 2 bases at J; junction bases unmatched: 9. This CDR3 spans 15 amino acids. The germline gives CDR1 WSHSY, CDR2 SAAADI.

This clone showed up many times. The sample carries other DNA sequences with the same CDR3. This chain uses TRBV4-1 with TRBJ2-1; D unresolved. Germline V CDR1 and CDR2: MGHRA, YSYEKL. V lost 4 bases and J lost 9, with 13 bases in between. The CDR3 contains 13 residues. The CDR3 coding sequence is TGCGCCAGCAGCCTCTACCTTCTTGGTGAGCAGTTCTTC. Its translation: CASSLYLLGEQFF.

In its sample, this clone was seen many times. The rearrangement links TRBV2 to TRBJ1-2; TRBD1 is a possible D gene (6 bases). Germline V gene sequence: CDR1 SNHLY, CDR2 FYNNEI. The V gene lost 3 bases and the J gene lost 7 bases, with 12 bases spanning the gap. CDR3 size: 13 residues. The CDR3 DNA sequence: TGTGCCAGCAGTGAGACAGGCCCTATTGGCTACACCTTC. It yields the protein CASSETGPIGYTF.

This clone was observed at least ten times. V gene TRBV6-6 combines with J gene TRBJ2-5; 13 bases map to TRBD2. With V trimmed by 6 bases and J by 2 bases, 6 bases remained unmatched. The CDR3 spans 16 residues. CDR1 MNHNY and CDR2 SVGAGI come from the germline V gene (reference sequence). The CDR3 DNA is TGTGCCAGCAGCTTACCGGGACTAGCGGGGCAAGAGACCCAGTACTTC. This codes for CASSLPGLAGQETQYF.

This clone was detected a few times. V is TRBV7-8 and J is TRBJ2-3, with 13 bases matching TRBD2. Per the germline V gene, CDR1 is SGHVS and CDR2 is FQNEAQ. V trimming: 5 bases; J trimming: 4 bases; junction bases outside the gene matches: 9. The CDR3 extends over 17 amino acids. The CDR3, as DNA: TGTGCCAGCAGCACCCTACTAGCGGGAGGGATCGCAGATACGCAGTATTTT. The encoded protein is CASSTLLAGGIADTQYF.

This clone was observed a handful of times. This chain's CDR3 is CAWTPRILGGYTF. The DNA of the CDR3 is TGTGCCTGGACCCCTCGGATCCTAGGTGGCTACACCTTC. V usage is TRBV30 and J usage is TRBJ1-2; D not resolved. CDR1 is GTSNPN and CDR2 is SVGIG in the germline V gene (reference sequence). V was clipped by 4 bases and J by 7 bases, with 16 bases between them. The CDR3 consists of 13 residues.

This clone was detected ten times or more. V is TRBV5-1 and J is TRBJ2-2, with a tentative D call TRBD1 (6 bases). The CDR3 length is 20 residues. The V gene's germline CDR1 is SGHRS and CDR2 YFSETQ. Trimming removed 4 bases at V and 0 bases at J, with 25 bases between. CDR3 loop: CASSRPGDTYPSPNTGELFF. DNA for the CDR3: TGCGCCAGCAGCCGACCCGGGGACACCTACCCATCCCCGAACACCGGGGAGCTGTTTTTT.

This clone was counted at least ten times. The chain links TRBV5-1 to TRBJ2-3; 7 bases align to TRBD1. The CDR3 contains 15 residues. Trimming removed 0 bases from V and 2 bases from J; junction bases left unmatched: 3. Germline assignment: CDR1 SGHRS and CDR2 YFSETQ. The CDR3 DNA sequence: TGCGCCAGCAGCTTGGACGGGACAGCCACAGATACGCAGTATTTT. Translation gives CASSLDGTATDTQYF.

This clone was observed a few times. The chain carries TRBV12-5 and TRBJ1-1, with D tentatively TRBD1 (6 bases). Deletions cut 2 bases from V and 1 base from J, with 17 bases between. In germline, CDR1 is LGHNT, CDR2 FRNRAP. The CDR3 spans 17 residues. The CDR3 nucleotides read TGTGCTAGTGGTTTGCCCATGCCGGGACACCGGAACACTGAAGCTTTCTTT. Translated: CASGLPMPGHRNTEAFF.

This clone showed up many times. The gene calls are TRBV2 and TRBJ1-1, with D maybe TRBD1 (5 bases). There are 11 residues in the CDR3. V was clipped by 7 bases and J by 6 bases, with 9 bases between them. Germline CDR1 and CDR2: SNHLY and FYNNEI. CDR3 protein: CASTGEAEAFF. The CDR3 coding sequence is TGTGCCAGCACGGGGGAGGCTGAAGCTTTCTTT.